Listed here is a single T cell receptor beta chain. Its antigen is currently unknown. Generated by immunoSEQ multiplex PCR, the TCRdb table keeps only in-frame clones and is missing some. In the table there are 70,000 or so clones, roughly four fifths of which are singletons. After more than 8 days in culture, the CD4+ T cells were isolated. Nobody among the vaccine recipients had prior SARS-CoV-2 infection (nucleocapsid antibodies were negative). Replacing half the medium with IL-2 medium was done on days 3 and 7. This sample was taken from a study of vaccination effects on CD4 cells after COVID-19. Overall study: Every well housed around 2 million PBMC, which grew in culture alongside about 11 IU/ml IL-2 and roughly 9.9 ug/ml peptides. Broader study findings: The study found that only 1 of 255 vaccine-induced clones from healthy vaccinees cross-reacted with common cold coronaviruses.

Per the germline V gene, CDR1 is MGHRA and CDR2 is YSYEKL. V lost 2 bases, J lost 0 bases, and 8 bases lay in between. The CDR3 runs 15 residues. The sequence was collected from a human donor who received a COVID-19 vaccine. The specimen comprised CD4+ T cells from PBMCs cultured without peptide, sampled before COVID-19 vaccination. The chain joins TRBV4-1 to TRBJ1-3; D unresolved. The CDR3 here is CASSQISLSGNTIYF. In DNA, the CDR3 is TGCGCCAGCAGCCAAATAAGTCTCTCTGGAAACACCATATATTTT.